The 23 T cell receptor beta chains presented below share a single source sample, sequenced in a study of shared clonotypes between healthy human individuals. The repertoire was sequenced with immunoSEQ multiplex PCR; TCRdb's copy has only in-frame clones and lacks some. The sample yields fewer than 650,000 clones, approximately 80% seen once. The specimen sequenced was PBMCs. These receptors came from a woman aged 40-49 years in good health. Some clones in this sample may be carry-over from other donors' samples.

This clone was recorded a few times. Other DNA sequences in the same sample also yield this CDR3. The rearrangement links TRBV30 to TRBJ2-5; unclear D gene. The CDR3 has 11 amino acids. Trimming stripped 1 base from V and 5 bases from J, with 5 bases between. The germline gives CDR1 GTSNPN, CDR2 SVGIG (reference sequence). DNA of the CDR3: TGTGCCTGGAGTGCCGGGGAGACCCAGTACTTC. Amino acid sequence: CAWSAGETQYF.

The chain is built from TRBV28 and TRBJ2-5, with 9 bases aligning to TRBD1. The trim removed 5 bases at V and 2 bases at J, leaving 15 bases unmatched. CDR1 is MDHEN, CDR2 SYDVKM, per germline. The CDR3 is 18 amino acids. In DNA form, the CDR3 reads TGTGCCAGCAGTCCATCCTGGACAGGGGCGCTAAGGCAAGAGACCCAGTACTTC. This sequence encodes CASSPSWTGALRQETQYF. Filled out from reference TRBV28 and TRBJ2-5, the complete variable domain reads DVKVTQSSRYLVKRTGEKVFLECVQDMDHENMFWYRQDPGLGLRLIYFSYDVKMKEKGDIPEGYSVSREKKERFSLILESASTNQTSMYLCASSPSWTGALRQETQYFGPGTRLLVL.

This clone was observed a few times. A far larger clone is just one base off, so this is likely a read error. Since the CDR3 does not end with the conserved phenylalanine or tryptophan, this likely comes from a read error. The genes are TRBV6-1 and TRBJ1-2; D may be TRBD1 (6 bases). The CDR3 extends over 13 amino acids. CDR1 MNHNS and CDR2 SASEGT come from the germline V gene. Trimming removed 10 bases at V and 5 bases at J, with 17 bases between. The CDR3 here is CAIEGGGNYGYTS. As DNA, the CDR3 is TGTGCCATCGAGGGAGGGGGGAATTATGGCTACACCTCC.

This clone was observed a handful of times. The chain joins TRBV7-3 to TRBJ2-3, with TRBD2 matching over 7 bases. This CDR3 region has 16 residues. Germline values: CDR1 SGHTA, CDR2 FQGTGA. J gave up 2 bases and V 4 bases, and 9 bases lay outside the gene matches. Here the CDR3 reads CASSSSSGSYTDTQYF. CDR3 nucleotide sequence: TGTGCCAGCAGCTCCTCTAGCGGCAGCTACACAGATACGCAGTATTTT.

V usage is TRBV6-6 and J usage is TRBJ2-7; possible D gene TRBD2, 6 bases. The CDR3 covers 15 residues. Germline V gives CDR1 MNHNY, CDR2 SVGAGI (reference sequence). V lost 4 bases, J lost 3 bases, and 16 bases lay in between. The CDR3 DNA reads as TGTGCCAGCAGTTCCCCCTTCGGGAGAGGCTACGAGCAGTACTTC. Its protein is CASSSPFGRGYEQYF.

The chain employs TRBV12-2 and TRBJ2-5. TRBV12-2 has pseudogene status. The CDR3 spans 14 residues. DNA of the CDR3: TGTGCAAGTCGCCGCGTGGGACGAGGAGAGACCCAGTACTTC. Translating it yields CASRRVGRGETQYF.

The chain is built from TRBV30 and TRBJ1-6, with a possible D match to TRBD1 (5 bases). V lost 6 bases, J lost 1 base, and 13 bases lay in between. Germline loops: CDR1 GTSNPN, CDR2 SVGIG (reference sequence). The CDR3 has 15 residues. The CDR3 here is CACRGQVSYNSPLHF. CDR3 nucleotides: TGTGCCTGCCGGGGCCAGGTATCCTATAATTCACCCCTCCACTTT.

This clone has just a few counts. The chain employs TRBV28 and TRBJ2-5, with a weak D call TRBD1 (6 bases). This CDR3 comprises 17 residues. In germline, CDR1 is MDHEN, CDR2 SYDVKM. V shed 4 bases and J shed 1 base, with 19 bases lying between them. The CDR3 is CASSSRYTGQTQETQYF. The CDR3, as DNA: TGTGCCAGCAGTTCCCGATATACGGGACAAACCCAAGAGACCCAGTACTTC.

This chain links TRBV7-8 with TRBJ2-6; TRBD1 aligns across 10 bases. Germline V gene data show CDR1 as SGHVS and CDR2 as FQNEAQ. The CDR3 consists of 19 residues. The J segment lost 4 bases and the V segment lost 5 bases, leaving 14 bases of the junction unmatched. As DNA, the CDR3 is TGTGCCAGCAGCCTGAATCCGGGACAGGGGTCTATGGGGGCCAACGTCCTGACTTTC. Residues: CASSLNPGQGSMGANVLTF.

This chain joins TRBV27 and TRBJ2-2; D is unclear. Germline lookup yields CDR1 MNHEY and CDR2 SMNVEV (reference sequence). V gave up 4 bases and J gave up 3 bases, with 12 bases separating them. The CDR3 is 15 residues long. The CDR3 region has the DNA TGTGCCAGCAGTTCCTTGATCCGCGACACCGGGGAGCTGTTTTTT. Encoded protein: CASSSLIRDTGELFF.

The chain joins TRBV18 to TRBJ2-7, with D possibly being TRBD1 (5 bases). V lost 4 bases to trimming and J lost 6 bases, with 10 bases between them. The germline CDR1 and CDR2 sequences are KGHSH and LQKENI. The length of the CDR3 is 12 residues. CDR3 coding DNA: TGTGCCAGCTCACGCGATCAGGGCGAGCAGTACTTC. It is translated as CASSRDQGEQYF. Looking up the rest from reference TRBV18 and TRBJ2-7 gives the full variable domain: NAGVMQNPRHLVRRRGQEARLRCSPMKGHSHVYWYRQLPEEGLKFMVYLQKENIIDESGMPKERFSAEFPKEGPSILRIQQVVRGDSAAYFCASSRDQGEQYFGPGTRLTVT.

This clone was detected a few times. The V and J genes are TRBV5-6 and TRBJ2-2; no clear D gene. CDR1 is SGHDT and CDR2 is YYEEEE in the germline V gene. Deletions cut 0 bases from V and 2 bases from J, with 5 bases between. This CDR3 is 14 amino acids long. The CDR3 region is CASSLDRNTGELFF. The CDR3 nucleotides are TGTGCCAGCAGCTTGGACCGAAACACCGGGGAGCTGTTTTTT.

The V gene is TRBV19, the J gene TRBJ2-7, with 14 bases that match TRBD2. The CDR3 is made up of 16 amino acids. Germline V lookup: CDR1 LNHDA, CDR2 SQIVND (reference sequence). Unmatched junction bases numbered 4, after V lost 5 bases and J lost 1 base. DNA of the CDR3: TGTGCCAGTAGTCTCGGGACTAGCGGGGGTTCCTACGAGCAGTACTTC. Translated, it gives CASSLGTSGGSYEQYF.

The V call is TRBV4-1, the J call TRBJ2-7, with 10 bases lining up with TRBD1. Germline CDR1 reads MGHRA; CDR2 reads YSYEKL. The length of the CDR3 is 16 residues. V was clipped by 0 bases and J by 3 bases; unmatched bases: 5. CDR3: CASSQEVRTGGYEQYF. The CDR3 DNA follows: TGCGCCAGCAGCCAAGAGGTGAGGACAGGGGGCTACGAGCAGTACTTC.

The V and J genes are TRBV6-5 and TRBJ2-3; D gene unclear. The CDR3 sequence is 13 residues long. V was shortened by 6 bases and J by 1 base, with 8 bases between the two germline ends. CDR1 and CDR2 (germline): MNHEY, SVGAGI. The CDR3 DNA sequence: TGTGCCAGCAGGGCTTCGGGCACAGATACGCAGTATTTT. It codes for CASRASGTDTQYF.

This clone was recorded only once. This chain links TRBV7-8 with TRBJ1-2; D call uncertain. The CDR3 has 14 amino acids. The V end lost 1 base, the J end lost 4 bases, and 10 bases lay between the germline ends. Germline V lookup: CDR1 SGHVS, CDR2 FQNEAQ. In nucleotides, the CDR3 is TGTGCCAGCAGCTTAGTTCCAGATTCCTATGGCTACACCTTC. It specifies CASSLVPDSYGYTF.

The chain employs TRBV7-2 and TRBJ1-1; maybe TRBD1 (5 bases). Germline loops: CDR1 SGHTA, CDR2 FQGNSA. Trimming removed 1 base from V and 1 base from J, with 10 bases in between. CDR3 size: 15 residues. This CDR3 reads CASSLVPGTNTEAFF. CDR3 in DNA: TGTGCCAGCAGCTTAGTACCGGGGACGAACACTGAAGCTTTCTTT. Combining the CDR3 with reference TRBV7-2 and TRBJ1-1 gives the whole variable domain GAGVSQSPSNKVTEKGKDVELRCDPISGHTALYWYRQSLGQGLEFLIYFQGNSAPDKSGLPSDRFSAERTGGSVSTLTIQRTQQEDSAVYLCASSLVPGTNTEAFFGQGTRLTVV.

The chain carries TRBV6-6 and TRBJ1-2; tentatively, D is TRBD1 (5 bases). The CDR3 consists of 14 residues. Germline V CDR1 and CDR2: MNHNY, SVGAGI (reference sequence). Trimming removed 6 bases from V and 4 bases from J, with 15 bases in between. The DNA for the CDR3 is TGTGCCAGCAGACCCCGGGGACCCTTCTATGGCTACACCTTC. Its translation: CASRPRGPFYGYTF.

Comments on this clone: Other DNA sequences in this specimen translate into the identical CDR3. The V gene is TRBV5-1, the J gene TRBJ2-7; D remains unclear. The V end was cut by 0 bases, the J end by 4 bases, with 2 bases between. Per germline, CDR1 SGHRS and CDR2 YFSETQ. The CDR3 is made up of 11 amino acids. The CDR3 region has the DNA TGCGCCAGCAGCTTGGGGTACGAGCAGTACTTC. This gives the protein CASSLGYEQYF.

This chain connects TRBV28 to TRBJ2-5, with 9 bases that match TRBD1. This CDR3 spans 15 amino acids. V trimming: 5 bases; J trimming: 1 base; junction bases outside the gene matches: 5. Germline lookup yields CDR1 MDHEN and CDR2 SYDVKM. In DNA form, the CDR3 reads TGTGCCAGCAGTCTCCGGGACAGGGCCCAAGAGACCCAGTACTTC. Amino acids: CASSLRDRAQETQYF. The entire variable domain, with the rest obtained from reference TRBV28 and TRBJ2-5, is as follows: DVKVTQSSRYLVKRTGEKVFLECVQDMDHENMFWYRQDPGLGLRLIYFSYDVKMKEKGDIPEGYSVSREKKERFSLILESASTNQTSMYLCASSLRDRAQETQYFGPGTRLLVL.

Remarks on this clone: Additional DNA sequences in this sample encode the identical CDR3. The CDR3 nucleotides are TGCAGTGTTGGAGAGCAGTACTTC. It translates to CSVGEQYF. The rearrangement joins TRBV20-1 to TRBJ2-7; D is unclear. The CDR3 sequence is 8 residues long. V was trimmed by 7 bases and J by 7 bases, leaving 5 bases between them. CDR1 and CDR2 (germline): DFQATT, SNEGSKA (reference sequence).

The CDR3 here is CASSLLGDSSADEQFF. CDR3 nucleotide sequence: TGCGCCAGCAGCTTGCTGGGGGACTCGTCCGCGGATGAGCAGTTCTTC. The chain has TRBV5-1 and TRBJ2-1, with D possibly TRBD2 on 6 matching bases. Germline V gives CDR1 SGHRS, CDR2 YFSETQ. The germline V and J ends were trimmed by 1 base and 8 bases, with 19 bases remaining between them. The CDR3 runs to 16 residues.

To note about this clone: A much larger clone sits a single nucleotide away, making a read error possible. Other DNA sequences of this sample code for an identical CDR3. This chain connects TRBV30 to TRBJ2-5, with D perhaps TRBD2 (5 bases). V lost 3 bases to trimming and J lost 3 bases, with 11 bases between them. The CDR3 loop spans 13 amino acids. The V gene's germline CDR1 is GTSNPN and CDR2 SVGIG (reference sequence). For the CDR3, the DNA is TGTGCCTGGAGCCCTGGGAGTGAAGAGACCCAGTACTTC. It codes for CAWSPGSEETQYF.